A single sample is the source of the 26 T cell receptor beta chains below, sequenced in a study of CD4 T cells in relation to SARS-CoV-2 and coronaviruses. Their antigens remain unidentified. This table comes from immunoSEQ multiplex PCR, and its TCRdb copy is limited to in-frame clones, with some not included. The sample records 30,000 to 45,000 clones, around 85% being singletons. Input material: naive CD4+ T cells from PBMCs, cultured in vitro. Subset denoted: naive CD4+ T cells isolated by negative enrichment. These receptors were obtained from an adult with COVID-19.

The chain combines TRBV11-2 with TRBJ2-3; D may be TRBD2 (6 bases). With 4 bases removed from V and 5 bases from J, the gap between germline ends came to 16 bases. Germline V gene data show CDR1 as SGHAT and CDR2 as FQNNGV. The CDR3 has 15 residues. The CDR3 reads CASSSYASGRDTQYF. The CDR3 bases are TGTGCCAGCAGCTCATATGCCTCCGGGAGAGATACGCAGTATTTT.

This rearrangement joins TRBV7-9 to TRBJ1-1, with D uncertain. The V gene's germline CDR1 is SEHNR and CDR2 FQNEAQ (reference sequence). This CDR3 spans 14 amino acids. The V end lost 1 base, the J end lost 6 bases, and 12 bases lay between the germline ends. The DNA for the CDR3 is TGTGCCAGCAGCTTAGGAGCTAGAGGGTCTGAAGCTTTCTTT. Protein: CASSLGARGSEAFF.

The chain is built from TRBV3-1 (or the pseudogene TRBV3-2) and TRBJ2-7; no firm D call. Germline CDR1 LGHDT, CDR2 YNNKEL (reference sequence). V lost 0 bases and J 4 bases, leaving 10 bases between the germline ends. The CDR3 loop spans 14 amino acids. CDR3: CASSQEVGSYEQYF. CDR3 bases: TGTGCCAGCAGCCAAGAGGTGGGTTCGTACGAGCAGTACTTC.

The gene calls are TRBV11-3 and TRBJ2-1; a weak D match, TRBD2 (6 bases). The CDR3 sequence is 15 residues long. V shed 3 bases and J shed 0 bases, with 9 bases lying between them. CDR1 and CDR2 from the germline V gene are SGHNT and YENEEA. The CDR3 region is CASSFSGASYNEQFF. In nucleotides, the CDR3 is TGTGCCAGCAGCTTTTCGGGAGCCTCCTACAATGAGCAGTTCTTC.

The J gene is TRBJ2-1, the V gene TRBV7-8; D possibly corresponds to TRBD1 (6 bases). CDR3 length: 19 residues. CDR1 is SGHVS and CDR2 is FQNEAQ in the germline V gene. The V and J ends lost 1 base and 10 bases respectively, with 29 bases between them. CDR3 DNA sequence: TGTGCCAGCAGCTTAGACCTTCTCACAGGGTCCTGGGGGCAGCGGGAGCAGTTCTTC. Protein: CASSLDLLTGSWGQREQFF.

This clone appeared a few times. The chain's CDR3 is CASSSSEAPNYGYTF. CDR3 sequence (DNA): TGTGCCAGCAGCTCATCAGAAGCTCCGAACTATGGCTACACCTTC. The chain recombines TRBV7-9 with TRBJ1-2; no reliable D call. The CDR3 loop spans 15 amino acids. In germline, CDR1 is SEHNR, CDR2 FQNEAQ (reference sequence). V lost 4 bases and J 2 bases, leaving 14 bases between the germline ends.

This rearrangement joins TRBV21-1 to TRBJ1-1. TRBV21-1 is designated a pseudogene. The CDR3 loop spans 13 amino acids. Here the CDR3 reads CASSKARITEAFF. The CDR3 nucleotides are TGTGCCAGCAGCAAAGCGCGGATTACTGAAGCTTTCTTT.

The chain carries TRBV5-6 and TRBJ2-7; D is uncertain. The germline gives CDR1 SGHDT, CDR2 YYEEEE. The CDR3 has 14 amino acids. The germline V and J ends were trimmed by 4 bases and 0 bases, with 11 bases remaining between them. The DNA of the CDR3 is TGTGCCAGCAGCCGCCAACAGTTCTCCTACGAGCAGTACTTC. This codes for CASSRQQFSYEQYF.

V and J are TRBV5-1 and TRBJ2-7; 14 positions match TRBD2. The germline gives CDR1 SGHRS, CDR2 YFSETQ. The CDR3 length is 14 residues. With V trimmed by 5 bases and J by 6 bases, 4 bases remained unmatched. CDR3 sequence: CASRGGTSGSEQYF. CDR3 DNA: TGCGCCAGCAGGGGGGGGACTAGCGGGAGCGAGCAGTACTTC.

This sequence joins TRBV7-3 and TRBJ2-1; 10 nucleotides match TRBD2. V lost 5 bases and J lost 7; bases outside the gene matches: 5. CDR1 and CDR2 from the germline V gene are SGHTA and FQGTGA. The length of the CDR3 is 14 residues. The CDR3 sequence is CASSASGSENEQFF. In DNA form, the CDR3 reads TGTGCCAGCAGCGCTAGCGGGAGTGAGAATGAGCAGTTCTTC.

The chain recombines TRBV4-1 with TRBJ2-3; TRBD2 aligns across 11 bases. Germline V gene data show CDR1 as MGHRA and CDR2 as YSYEKL. The CDR3 runs to 16 residues. V gave up 4 bases and J gave up 3 bases; unmatched junction bases: 6. As DNA, the CDR3 is TGCGCCAGCAGCCCTCGGACTAGCGGGTGGACAGATACGCAGTATTTT. Translated: CASSPRTSGWTDTQYF.

The chain couples TRBV6-2 or TRBV6-3 to TRBJ2-1, with D possibly matching TRBD1 (6 bases). This CDR3 has 18 amino acids. The germline CDR1 and CDR2 sequences are MNHEY and SVGEGT. Trimming cost V 0 bases and J 5 bases, with 20 bases left between them. The CDR3 DNA sequence: TGTGCCAGCAGTTACTCGATCACGGCAGGGGATAACCACAATGAGCAGTTCTTC. Translated: CASSYSITAGDNHNEQFF.

The chain couples TRBV28 to TRBJ2-2, with D perhaps given as TRBD1 or TRBD2 (5 bases each). CDR1 MDHEN and CDR2 SYDVKM come from the germline V gene. CDR3 length equals 15 residues. The V end lost 5 bases, the J end lost 3 bases, and 13 bases lay between the germline ends. The chain's CDR3 is CASSPPRGDTGELFF. In nucleotides, the CDR3 is TGTGCCAGCAGTCCCCCGAGGGGCGACACCGGGGAGCTGTTTTTT.

Turning to this clone: In the same sample, other DNA sequences code for this CDR3. The V and J genes are TRBV18 and TRBJ2-5; D is ambiguous. V was trimmed by 3 bases and J by 1 base, leaving 12 bases between them. Looked up from germline, CDR1 is KGHSH and CDR2 is LQKENI. The CDR3 contains 15 residues. CDR3 DNA: TGTGCCAGCTCACCCTCTACCGGCACCCAAGAGACCCAGTACTTC. It yields the protein CASSPSTGTQETQYF.

J is TRBJ1-6 and V is TRBV18; D is unresolved. Germline CDR1 and CDR2: KGHSH and LQKENI. This CDR3 is built from 16 residues. Trimming pared 1 base from V and 6 bases from J, leaving 13 bases between. The CDR3 DNA reads TGTGCCAGCTCACCACGATTGGTCTCCCCTAATTCACCCCTCCACTTT. Protein product: CASSPRLVSPNSPLHF.

This clone was seen a single time. CDR3 protein: CASSPDWRTTDTQYF. The CDR3 DNA is TGTGCCAGCAGCCCGGATTGGCGGACCACAGATACGCAGTATTTT. The J gene is TRBJ2-3, the V gene TRBV7-8; D is ambiguous. Germline V gene data show CDR1 as SGHVS and CDR2 as FQNEAQ. Trimming removed 5 bases at V and 2 bases at J, with 14 bases between. The CDR3 is 15 residues long.

The chain carries TRBV7-2 and TRBJ2-3; D is perhaps TRBD2 (5 bases). The CDR3 consists of 15 residues. V lost 3 bases to trimming and J lost 4 bases, with 14 bases between them. Germline values: CDR1 SGHTA, CDR2 FQGNSA. The CDR3 region is CASSFAPGMADTQYF. CDR3 sequence (DNA): TGTGCCAGCAGCTTTGCACCGGGAATGGCAGATACGCAGTATTTT.

The chain joins TRBV10-3 to TRBJ2-5, with D unresolved. V lost 4 bases and J 1 base, leaving 7 bases between the germline ends. The germline gives CDR1 ENHRY, CDR2 SYGVKD. CDR3 length: 13 residues. The chain's CDR3 is CAISGHGQETQYF. The CDR3, as DNA: TGTGCCATCAGTGGGCACGGCCAAGAGACCCAGTACTTC.

This chain connects TRBV19 to TRBJ2-1, with D possibly called TRBD1 or TRBD2 (5 bases each). The germline V gene encodes CDR1 LNHDA and CDR2 SQIVND (reference sequence). This CDR3 spans 14 amino acids. Trimming shortened V by 5 bases and J by 0 bases, and 8 bases separated the two germline ends. CDR3 sequence (DNA): TGTGCCAGTAGTTGGGGGAGCTCCTACAATGAGCAGTTCTTC. Residues: CASSWGSSYNEQFF. The variable domain in full, with the rest retrieved from reference TRBV19 and TRBJ2-1, is DGGITQSPKYLFRKEGQNVTLSCEQNLNHDAMYWYRQDPGQGLRLIYYSQIVNDFQKGDIAEGYSVSREKKESFPLTVTSAQKNPTAFYLCASSWGSSYNEQFFGPGTRLTVL.

This CDR3 is CASSQVGSSYNEQFF. The CDR3 nucleotides read TGCGCCAGCAGCCAAGTGGGGAGCTCCTACAATGAGCAGTTCTTC. The chain combines TRBV4-1 with TRBJ2-1; weak D call: TRBD2 (5 bases). The CDR3 is 15 amino acids. Per germline, CDR1 MGHRA and CDR2 YSYEKL. Trimming removed 1 base from V and 0 bases from J, with 7 bases in between.

The rearrangement links TRBV5-6 to TRBJ1-1, with D possibly being TRBD1 (6 bases). Germline V gene lookup returns CDR1 SGHDT and CDR2 YYEEEE. The V and J ends lost 1 base and 4 bases respectively, with 14 bases between them. The CDR3 consists of 15 residues. The CDR3 DNA follows: TGTGCCAGCAGCTTGTTGGGGGCGCGGAGCACTGAAGCTTTCTTT. The encoded protein is CASSLLGARSTEAFF.

J is TRBJ1-5 and V is TRBV6-2 or TRBV6-3, with a possible D match to TRBD1 (6 bases). The CDR3 has 19 amino acids. The V end was cut by 5 bases, the J end by 0 bases, with 23 bases between. Germline V gene data show CDR1 as MNHEY and CDR2 as SVGEGT. For the CDR3, the DNA is TGTGCCAGCAGTAACCTCAGGGGCGCACTTGTTTATAGCAATCAGCCCCAGCATTTT. Amino acids: CASSNLRGALVYSNQPQHF.

CDR3 nucleotides: TGTGCCAGTTGGGTCTCTAACACCGGGGAGCTGTTTTTT. This translates into CASWVSNTGELFF. The J gene is TRBJ2-2, the V gene TRBV12-3 or TRBV12-4; D gene uncertain. This CDR3 spans 13 amino acids. Deletions cut 9 bases from V and 2 bases from J, with 10 bases between.

J is TRBJ2-7 and V is TRBV2; 8 positions match TRBD2. This CDR3 is 15 amino acids long. V was clipped by 8 bases and J by 4 bases; unmatched bases: 13. Germline assignment: CDR1 SNHLY and CDR2 FYNNEI. CDR3 amino acids: CASCLGRALSYEQYF. The DNA of the CDR3 is TGTGCCAGCTGCCTCGGGAGGGCCCTTTCGTACGAGCAGTACTTC.

This chain connects TRBV9 to TRBJ2-1; the match to TRBD2 covers 14 bases. The germline gives CDR1 SGDLS, CDR2 YYNGEE. Unmatched junction bases numbered 2, after V lost 0 bases and J lost 0 bases. The CDR3 spans 18 residues. The CDR3 here is CASSVGLAGGPSYNEQFF. The CDR3 region has the DNA TGTGCCAGCAGCGTAGGACTAGCGGGAGGGCCCTCCTACAATGAGCAGTTCTTC.

The chain is built from TRBV20-1 and TRBJ2-7; 12 bases are shared with TRBD1. CDR3 size: 14 residues. In germline, CDR1 is DFQATT, CDR2 SNEGSKA (reference sequence). The V and J ends lost 3 bases and 6 bases, in that order; junction bases with no gene match: 6. Written as DNA, the CDR3 is TGCAGTGCTAGTTCAGGGACAGGGGGCAGCGAGCAGTACTTC. It yields the protein CSASSGTGGSEQYF.